This TCR beta chain is from a study of CD8 T cells in Susac syndrome. The CDR3 is made up of 14 amino acids. Trimming took 7 bases from V and 7 from J; bases not matched to a gene: 8. CDR1 is LNHDA, CDR2 SQIVND, per germline (reference sequence). Sequencing of TCR beta was performed on blood CD8+ T cells and on blood CD4+ T cells. Each multiple sclerosis control was a treatment-naive patient with relapsing-remitting disease that was either stable or active. CD8+ and CD4+ T cells were negatively isolated; TEMRA cells were FACS-enriched. Random hexamers were used to reverse transcribe an amount of roughly 0.5 to 1 ug RNA. A multiplex approach, immunoSEQ multiplex PCR, amplified TCR beta CDR3 across 54 Vbeta and 13 Jbeta. TCRdb recomputed calls from the immunoSEQ multiplex PCR reads with MiXCR, one row per CDR3 protein. The sample lists 250,000 to 300,000 distinct CDR3 sequences, 70% to 90% seen once, with around 0.18% in the top ten.

J is TRBJ2-5 and V is TRBV19, with 11 bases that match TRBD2. This clonotype was obtained from a human donor with multiple sclerosis. Input material: CD8+ T cells from PBMCs. This CDR3 is CASTLTSGEGTQYF. For the CDR3, the DNA is TGTGCCAGTACTCTGACTAGCGGGGAGGGGACCCAGTACTTC. Supplemented by reference TRBV19 and TRBJ2-5, the full variable domain reads DGGITQSPKYLFRKEGQNVTLSCEQNLNHDAMYWYRQDPGQGLRLIYYSQIVNDFQKGDIAEGYSVSREKKESFPLTVTSAQKNPTAFYLCASTLTSGEGTQYFGPGTRLLVL.